Reported below is one TCR beta chain. This record comes from a study of T cell repertoires in ileal Crohn's disease. Study at large: At postoperative colonoscopy, neoterminal ileum biopsies were taken as M6.

Specified time point: neoterminal ileum biopsy at postoperative endoscopy, about 6 months after surgery. Generated by immunoSEQ multiplex PCR, the TCRdb table keeps only in-frame clones and is missing some. The data show around 2,600 clones, around three quarters seen once. Source material: ileal tissue. The sequence was collected from an adult with Crohn's disease.

The CDR3 spells CASSLTRGLFSGNTIYF. The CDR3 DNA is TGTGCCAGCAGTTTAACCAGGGGCCTTTTCTCTGGAAACACCATATATTTT. The genes are TRBV28 and TRBJ1-3; tentative D call: TRBD1 (6 bases). Germline-derived CDR1 and CDR2 are MDHEN and SYDVKM. This CDR3 contains 17 residues. With 2 bases removed from V and 0 bases from J, the gap between germline ends came to 14 bases.